These 26 T cell receptor beta chains were sequenced from one sample in a study of blood T cell repertoires in COVID-19. Sequencing was performed with immunoSEQ multiplex PCR; in TCRdb, only in-frame clones are kept and a portion is missing. The profile covers 200,000 to 250,000 clones, with 85% to 90% appearing a single time and 5.5% to 8% taken by the ten largest. Specimen: peripheral blood. The source of these receptors is a man aged 55 to 70 with acute or convalescent COVID-19.

V and J are TRBV11-2 and TRBJ2-3; 12 bases are a match to TRBD2. Germline CDR1 is SGHAT and CDR2 is FQNNGV. V lost 0 bases to trimming and J lost 1 base; unmatched junction nucleotides: 8. The CDR3 consists of 19 residues. This chain's CDR3 is CASSLDLASGRGGTDTQYF. CDR3 bases: TGTGCCAGCAGCTTAGATCTGGCTAGCGGGAGGGGGGGCACAGATACGCAGTATTTT.

The chain joins TRBV7-2 to TRBJ1-6, with no clear D. The V gene lost 4 bases and the J gene lost 7 bases, with 17 bases spanning the gap. This CDR3 spans 16 amino acids. Germline CDR1 reads SGHTA; CDR2 reads FQGNSA. The CDR3 here is CASSSAGGIPNSPLHF. In DNA, the CDR3 is TGTGCCAGCAGCTCTGCGGGAGGCATACCCAATTCACCCCTCCACTTT. Variable domain in full (rest from reference TRBV7-2 and TRBJ1-6): GAGVSQSPSNKVTEKGKDVELRCDPISGHTALYWYRQSLGQGLEFLIYFQGNSAPDKSGLPSDRFSAERTGGSVSTLTIQRTQQEDSAVYLCASSSAGGIPNSPLHFGNGTRLTVT.

The J gene is TRBJ1-1, the V gene TRBV19; perhaps TRBD1 as D (6 bases). The CDR3 covers 14 residues. The V end lost 6 bases, the J end lost 4 bases, and 15 bases lay between the germline ends. Germline assignment: CDR1 LNHDA and CDR2 SQIVND (reference sequence). The CDR3 loop is CASRSPDRPTEAFF. The CDR3 DNA sequence: TGTGCCAGTAGGTCCCCCGACAGGCCCACTGAAGCTTTCTTT. Full variable domain (rest looked up from reference TRBV19 and TRBJ1-1): DGGITQSPKYLFRKEGQNVTLSCEQNLNHDAMYWYRQDPGQGLRLIYYSQIVNDFQKGDIAEGYSVSREKKESFPLTVTSAQKNPTAFYLCASRSPDRPTEAFFGQGTRLTVV.

V is TRBV5-6 and J is TRBJ2-5, with 15 nucleotides matching TRBD2. Germline loops: CDR1 SGHDT, CDR2 YYEEEE. After removal of 3 bases from V and 4 bases from J, the junction contained 10 bases not matched to a gene. This CDR3 is built from 18 residues. The CDR3 loop is CASSWGTSGRRRGETQYF. In nucleotides, the CDR3 is TGTGCCAGCAGCTGGGGGACTAGCGGGAGGAGAAGAGGAGAGACCCAGTACTTC.

This chain connects TRBV5-5 to TRBJ2-1; 15 nucleotides align to TRBD2. The germline V gene has CDR1 SGHKS and CDR2 YYEKEE (reference sequence). The CDR3 sequence is 17 residues long. Germline trimming cut 0 bases from V and 8 bases from J; bases unmatched to any gene: 6. The CDR3 spells CASSLGFRTSGRDEQFF. CDR3 sequence (DNA): TGTGCCAGCAGCTTGGGATTCCGGACTAGCGGGAGGGATGAGCAGTTCTTC.

This clone was observed a single time. This sequence joins TRBV5-8 and TRBJ1-5, with D possibly being TRBD1 (6 bases). The CDR3 contains 13 residues. The ends were cut back, 4 bases at V and 3 bases at J, with 8 bases in the middle. Looked up from germline, CDR1 is SGHTS and CDR2 is YDEGEE. In DNA form, the CDR3 reads TGTGCCAGCAGCCGGACAGTCAATCAGCCCCAGCATTTT. Translated, it gives CASSRTVNQPQHF.

This clone was seen a single time. The CDR3 coding sequence is TGTGCCACCGCCTTTAGCGGGAGGGCCCTAGATACGCAGTATTTT. Protein product: CATAFSGRALDTQYF. V is TRBV28 and J is TRBJ2-3, with 11 bases matching TRBD2. J was trimmed by 5 bases and V by 10 bases; bases with no gene match: 11. CDR1 and CDR2 from the germline V gene are MDHEN and SYDVKM. This CDR3 has 15 amino acids.

This chain uses TRBV7-6 with TRBJ2-1, with D tentatively TRBD2 (7 bases). Trimming took 3 bases from V and 9 from J, leaving 27 bases between them. Germline-derived CDR1 and CDR2 are SGHVS and FNYEAQ. The CDR3 totals 18 residues. The CDR3 nucleotides are TGTGCCAGCAGCTTCGCTCGTGTGGGGGCTAGCGGCGGAGCTGAGCAGTTCTTC. This codes for CASSFARVGASGGAEQFF.

The rearrangement uses TRBV2 and TRBJ1-2; D possibly corresponds to TRBD1 (6 bases). There are 13 residues in the CDR3. Germline lookup yields CDR1 SNHLY and CDR2 FYNNEI. The V end lost 1 base, the J end lost 8 bases, and 11 bases lay between the germline ends. The CDR3 DNA follows: TGTGCCAGCAGTGAAGAGGCAGGGGTAGGCTACACCTTC. Protein product: CASSEEAGVGYTF. The whole variable domain, filled in from reference TRBV2 and TRBJ1-2, reads EPEVTQTPSHQVTQMGQEVILRCVPISNHLYFYWYRQILGQKVEFLVSFYNNEISEKSEIFDDQFSVERPDGSNFTLKIRSTKLEDSAMYFCASSEEAGVGYTFGSGTRLTVV.

A single count supports this clone. The chain recombines TRBV25-1 with TRBJ1-2; 8 bases match TRBD1. Germline V lookup: CDR1 MGHDK, CDR2 SYGVNS. The CDR3 length is 14 residues. The junction had 2 bases not matched to a gene; V was cut back by 2 bases and J by 3 bases. The chain's CDR3 is CASSEDRGYYGYTF. CDR3 sequence (DNA): TGTGCCAGCAGTGAAGACAGGGGATACTATGGCTACACCTTC.

With regard to this clone: Distinct nucleotide sequences in the sample also encode this CDR3. The chain links TRBV7-9 to TRBJ2-3; D unclear. The ends were cut back, 5 bases at V and 4 bases at J, with 7 bases in the middle. In germline, CDR1 is SEHNR, CDR2 FQNEAQ (reference sequence). The CDR3 loop spans 12 amino acids. The CDR3 region is CASSPLSDTQYF. The DNA of the CDR3 is TGTGCCAGCAGCCCTCTCTCAGATACGCAGTATTTT.

The gene calls are TRBV9 and TRBJ1-2; 11 positions match TRBD1. Germline V CDR1 and CDR2: SGDLS, YYNGEE. The CDR3 runs 13 residues. V was clipped by 4 bases and J by 7 bases; unmatched bases: 3. In DNA form, the CDR3 reads TGTGCCAGCAGCCGGACAGGGGGCTTTGGCTACACCTTC. This sequence encodes CASSRTGGFGYTF.

The chain uses TRBV6-2 or TRBV6-3 and TRBJ1-5; the D is unclear. This CDR3 contains 14 residues. Germline V gene data show CDR1 as MNHEY and CDR2 as SVGEGT. The ends were cut back, 0 bases at V and 2 bases at J, with 5 bases in the middle. CDR3 loop: CASSYSARNQPQHF. The CDR3 coding sequence is TGTGCCAGCAGTTACTCGGCCCGCAATCAGCCCCAGCATTTT.

The chain has TRBV27 and TRBJ2-5; the D gene is possibly TRBD2 (6 bases). CDR1 and CDR2 from the germline V gene are MNHEY and SMNVEV (reference sequence). V was cut by 6 bases and J by 0 bases, with 17 bases left in between. The CDR3 is made up of 16 amino acids. CDR3 in amino acids: CASRPRVSGNQETQYF. DNA of the CDR3: TGTGCCAGCAGACCGCGGGTTAGCGGTAACCAAGAGACCCAGTACTTC.

The CDR3: CASSWQGEQFF. The DNA of the CDR3 is TGTGCCAGCAGTTGGCAGGGCGAGCAGTTCTTC. The rearrangement uses TRBV12-3 or TRBV12-4 and TRBJ2-1; weak D call: TRBD1 (5 bases). The CDR3 consists of 11 residues. Trimming cost V 4 bases and J 10 bases, with 8 bases left between them.

This chain connects TRBV4-3 to TRBJ2-1; TRBD2 matches 9 bases. This CDR3 comprises 18 residues. Per the germline V gene, CDR1 is LGHNA and CDR2 is YSLEER. J gave up 5 bases and V 1 base, and 12 bases lay outside the gene matches. CDR3 residues: CASSQGYSGSLFHNEQFF. CDR3 DNA: TGCGCCAGCAGCCAAGGATATAGCGGGAGTCTATTTCACAATGAGCAGTTCTTC.

This clone was seen once. V and J are TRBV6-2 or TRBV6-3 and TRBJ2-3; 7 nucleotides agree with TRBD2. Germline V gene sequence: CDR1 MNHEY, CDR2 SVGEGT. This CDR3 is built from 17 residues. V trimming: 5 bases; J trimming: 0 bases; junction bases outside the gene matches: 11. The CDR3 DNA is TGTGCCAGCAGTCCCTTTGGTGATAGCGGGAGCACAGATACGCAGTATTTT. It yields the protein CASSPFGDSGSTDTQYF.

CDR3 in amino acids: CASSLVGARANNEQFF. The CDR3 DNA sequence: TGTGCCAGCAGCTTAGTAGGGGCCCGAGCCAACAATGAGCAGTTCTTC. The V gene is TRBV13, the J gene TRBJ2-1; D possibly corresponds to TRBD1 (5 bases). With 1 base removed from V and 5 bases from J, the gap between germline ends came to 15 bases. Germline V gene lookup returns CDR1 PRHDT and CDR2 FYEKMQ (reference sequence). The CDR3 totals 16 residues.

This clone appeared a single time. The chain's CDR3 is CASSIQGVTEAFF. CDR3 DNA: TGTGCCAGCAGTATACAGGGAGTCACTGAAGCTTTCTTT. The chain employs TRBV5-6 and TRBJ1-1; a weak D match, TRBD1 (6 bases). The CDR3 sequence is 13 residues long. Germline V gives CDR1 SGHDT, CDR2 YYEEEE. V was cut by 5 bases and J by 4 bases, with 12 bases left in between.

The genes are TRBV29-1 and TRBJ1-2, with 7 bases identical to TRBD1. Unmatched junction bases numbered 12, after V lost 6 bases and J lost 8 bases. The CDR3 has 13 amino acids. Looked up from germline, CDR1 is SQVTM and CDR2 is ANQGSEA. As DNA, the CDR3 is TGCAGCGTCCCAAAGGAGGGGGCAAAGGGCTACACCTTC. This gives the protein CSVPKEGAKGYTF.

The chain uses TRBV10-3 and TRBJ2-1; D is perhaps TRBD1 (6 bases). Trimming removed 7 bases at V and 6 bases at J, with 7 bases between. Germline values: CDR1 ENHRY, CDR2 SYGVKD. This CDR3 is 11 amino acids long. CDR3 sequence (DNA): TGTGCCATCACGGACAGCAATGAGCAGTTCTTC. Translating gives CAITDSNEQFF.

In this sample, this clone turned up a few times. V usage is TRBV30 and J usage is TRBJ2-5; D perhaps matches TRBD2 (5 bases). Germline CDR1 reads GTSNPN; CDR2 reads SVGIG (reference sequence). V dropped 3 bases and J dropped 5 bases, with 16 bases sitting between them. CDR3 length: 14 residues. CDR3 protein: CAWSPAATRETQYF. CDR3 DNA: TGTGCCTGGAGCCCAGCGGCAACGCGGGAGACCCAGTACTTC.

The J gene is TRBJ2-1, the V gene TRBV13; a weak D match, TRBD2 (6 bases). Per germline, CDR1 PRHDT and CDR2 FYEKMQ (reference sequence). V was trimmed by 5 bases and J by 10 bases, leaving 18 bases between them. This CDR3 region has 14 residues. The chain's CDR3 is CASSHGTRVGEQFF. The CDR3, as DNA: TGTGCCAGCAGCCACGGGACTCGGGTCGGCGAGCAGTTCTTC. Variable domain in full (rest from reference TRBV13 and TRBJ2-1): AAGVIQSPRHLIKEKRETATLKCYPIPRHDTVYWYQQGPGQDPQFLISFYEKMQSDKGSIPDRFSAQQFSDYHSELNMSSLELGDSALYFCASSHGTRVGEQFFGPGTRLTVL.

This chain links TRBV3-1 (or the pseudogene TRBV3-2) with TRBJ2-1, with 7 bases lining up with TRBD1. This CDR3 has 17 amino acids. V lost 3 bases and J lost 4; bases outside the gene matches: 12. Germline V gives CDR1 LGHDT, CDR2 YNNKEL (reference sequence). The CDR3 nucleotides read TGTGCCAGCAGCCACCCCAGGGGGAGAGGACCATACAATGAGCAGTTCTTC. Encoded protein: CASSHPRGRGPYNEQFF.

The chain has TRBV6-5 and TRBJ1-1; D gene ambiguous. The ends were cut back, 4 bases at V and 1 base at J, with 7 bases in the middle. CDR1 is MNHEY and CDR2 is SVGAGI in the germline V gene. CDR3 length: 13 amino acids. CDR3 coding DNA: TGTGCCAGCAGTTTCGGTCCGAACACTGAAGCTTTCTTT. Translating gives CASSFGPNTEAFF.

With regard to this clone: Other DNA sequences in the sample encode the same CDR3. This chain connects TRBV28 to TRBJ1-6; D is ambiguous. The CDR3 loop spans 15 amino acids. Deletions cut 7 bases from V and 7 bases from J, with 17 bases between. The germline V gene encodes CDR1 MDHEN and CDR2 SYDVKM. The CDR3 nucleotides are TGTGCCAGCACCCACCGCAGGAGGGTCAATTCACCCCTCCACTTT. Protein: CASTHRRRVNSPLHF.